Listed below are T cell receptor beta chains from one sample, sequenced in a study of blood T cell repertoires in COVID-19. The table came from immunoSEQ multiplex PCR; TCRdb's copy has only in-frame clones and leaves some out. This repertoire shows 300,000 to 400,000 clones, 85% found once; its top ten account for under 2%. Sequenced: PBMCs or T cells enriched from blood (not recorded which). The receptors shown here come from a woman in her twenties or thirties who had been exposed to COVID-19. Both conserved end residues are part of each CDR3. The order of the fields is J gene, D gene, clone size, V gene, CDR3 DNA, CDR3 protein. The D gene is left open where the match is weak. Size tells how often a clone was seen (once, few, many) or the class of an expanded clone, and some rows leave it out.

TRBJ2-3 | NA | NA | TRBV6-2/TRBV6-3 | TGTGCCAGCAGCCCCGCACAGGGAGGGTGGGCAGATACGCAGTATTTT | CASSPAQGGWADTQYF
TRBJ1-6 | NA | NA | TRBV30 | TGTGCCTGGAGCCCAGGCGGGGGGGCGAGGGTTCGAACCCTCCACTTT | CAWSPGGGARVRTLHF
TRBJ2-1 | TRBD2 | NA | TRBV28 | TGTGCCAGCGGACCGACTAGCGGGCTCAATGAGCAGTTCTTC | CASGPTSGLNEQFF
TRBJ2-1 | NA | NA | TRBV19 | TGTGCCAGTAGTAACTCCCAGGGCAATGAGCAGTTCTTC | CASSNSQGNEQFF
TRBJ1-2 | NA | NA | TRBV4-1 | TGCGCCAGCAGCCAAGGCGGGCGGGCCGGGCCCAACTATGGCTACACCTTC | CASSQGGRAGPNYGYTF
TRBJ2-1 | NA | few | TRBV7-3 | TGTGCCAGCAGCACCTCTAGGAGCTCCTACAATGAGCAGTTCTTC | CASSTSRSSYNEQFF
TRBJ1-5 | TRBD1 | NA | TRBV2 | TGTGCCAGCAGCGGACAGGGGGTACACAATCAGCCCCAGCATTTT | CASSGQGVHNQPQHF
TRBJ1-3 | TRBD1 | NA | TRBV10-3 | TGTGCCATCAGTAACGATCACTTATTACAGGGGCATGGAAACACCATATATTTT | CAISNDHLLQGHGNTIYF
TRBJ2-6 | TRBD1 | NA | TRBV7-2 | TGTGCCAGCAGCTTAGACCCAGGGGGCACTGGGGCCAACGTCCTGACTTTC | CASSLDPGGTGANVLTF
TRBJ1-2 | NA | NA | TRBV4-1 | TGCGCCAGCAGCCAAGATAGTCTCTTCGGACAGACGATCTATGGCTACACCTTC | CASSQDSLFGQTIYGYTF
TRBJ1-3 | NA | NA | TRBV11-2 | TGTGCCAGCAGCTTAGGGTCCGTACTCTCTGGAAACACCATATATTTT | CASSLGSVLSGNTIYF
TRBJ2-7 | TRBD2 | NA | TRBV4-2 | TGTGCCAGCAGCCATCTACTTAGCGGGAGTGCTTCCTACGAGCAGTACTTC | CASSHLLSGSASYEQYF
TRBJ2-2 | NA | NA | TRBV4-1 | TGCGCCAGCAGCCAAGTGACTGGCTTGAACACCGGGGAGCTGTTTTTT | CASSQVTGLNTGELFF
TRBJ1-5 | TRBD1 | NA | TRBV19 | TGTGCCAGTAGTACGACAGGGGGCAAACAGCCCCAGCATTTT | CASSTTGGKQPQHF
TRBJ2-1 | TRBD2 | NA | TRBV10-3 | TGTGCCATCAAGGCTAGGGGGACTAGCGGGATCAATGAGCAGTTCTTC | CAIKARGTSGINEQFF
TRBJ1-6 | NA | NA | TRBV30 | TGTGCCTGGAAAAGGGAGGGATTGAATTCACCCCTCCACTTT | CAWKREGLNSPLHF
TRBJ2-2 | NA | once | TRBV6-5 | TGTGCCAGCAGAGCCCCGGCGGGGCGCACCGGGGAGCTGTTTTTT | CASRAPAGRTGELFF
TRBJ2-1 | TRBD2 | NA | TRBV10-3 | TGTGCCATCAATCCTAGCGGGACCCGCTACAATGAGCAGTTCTTC | CAINPSGTRYNEQFF
TRBJ1-1 | NA | NA | TRBV29-1 | TGCAGCGTTTTGGCAGGGACAAAGGACACTGAAGCTTTCTTT | CSVLAGTKDTEAFF
TRBJ1-2 | TRBD1 | NA | TRBV30 | TGTGCCTGGAGTGCCCTCGGGACAGGGAATGGCTACACCTTC | CAWSALGTGNGYTF